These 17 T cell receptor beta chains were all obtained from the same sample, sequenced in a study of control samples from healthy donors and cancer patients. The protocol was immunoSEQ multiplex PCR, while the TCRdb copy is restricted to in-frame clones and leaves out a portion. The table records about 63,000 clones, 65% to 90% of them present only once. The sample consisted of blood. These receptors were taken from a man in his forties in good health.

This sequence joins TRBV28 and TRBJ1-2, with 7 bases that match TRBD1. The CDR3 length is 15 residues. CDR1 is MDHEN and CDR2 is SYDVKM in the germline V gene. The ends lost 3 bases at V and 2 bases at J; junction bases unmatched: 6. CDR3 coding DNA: TGTGCCAGCAGTTTGGGAAGGGGGCCGAACTATGGCTACACCTTC. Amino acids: CASSLGRGPNYGYTF.

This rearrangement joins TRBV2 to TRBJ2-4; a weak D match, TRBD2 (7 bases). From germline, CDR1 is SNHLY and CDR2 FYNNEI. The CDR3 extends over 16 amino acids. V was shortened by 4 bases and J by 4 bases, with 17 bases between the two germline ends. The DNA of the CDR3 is TGTGCCAGCAGTGCGGACGGGGGGCCCACGAAAAACATTCAGTACTTC. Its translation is CASSADGGPTKNIQYF.

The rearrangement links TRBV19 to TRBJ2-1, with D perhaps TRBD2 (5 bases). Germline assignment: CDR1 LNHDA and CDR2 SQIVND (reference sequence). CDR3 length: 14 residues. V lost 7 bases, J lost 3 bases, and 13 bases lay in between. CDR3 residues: CASTPRGNYNEQFF. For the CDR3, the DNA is TGTGCCAGTACCCCCCGGGGAAACTACAATGAGCAGTTCTTC. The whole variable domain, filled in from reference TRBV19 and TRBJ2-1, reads DGGITQSPKYLFRKEGQNVTLSCEQNLNHDAMYWYRQDPGQGLRLIYYSQIVNDFQKGDIAEGYSVSREKKESFPLTVTSAQKNPTAFYLCASTPRGNYNEQFFGPGTRLTVL.

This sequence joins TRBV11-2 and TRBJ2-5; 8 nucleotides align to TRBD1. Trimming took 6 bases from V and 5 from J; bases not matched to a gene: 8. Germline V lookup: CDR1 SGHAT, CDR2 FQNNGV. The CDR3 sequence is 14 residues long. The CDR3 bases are TGTGCCAGCAGTAGAGACAGGGGCCGGGAGACCCAGTACTTC. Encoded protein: CASSRDRGRETQYF.

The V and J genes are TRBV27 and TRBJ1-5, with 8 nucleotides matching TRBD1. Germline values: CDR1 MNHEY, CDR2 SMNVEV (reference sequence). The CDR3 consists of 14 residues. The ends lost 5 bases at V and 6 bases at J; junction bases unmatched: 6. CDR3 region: CASSHRGQVQPQHF. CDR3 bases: TGTGCCAGCAGTCACCGGGGACAGGTTCAGCCCCAGCATTTT.

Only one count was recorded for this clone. The CDR3 region has the DNA TGTGCCAGCAGCGTAACGCTAGCGGGAGGCGGGGACACAGATACGCAGTATTTT. Translation gives CASSVTLAGGGDTDTQYF. This rearrangement joins TRBV9 to TRBJ2-3; 11 nucleotides align to TRBD2. The CDR3 loop spans 18 amino acids. From germline, CDR1 is SGDLS and CDR2 YYNGEE. The V gene end was trimmed by 1 base and the J gene end by 2 bases; junction bases not matched to a gene: 9.

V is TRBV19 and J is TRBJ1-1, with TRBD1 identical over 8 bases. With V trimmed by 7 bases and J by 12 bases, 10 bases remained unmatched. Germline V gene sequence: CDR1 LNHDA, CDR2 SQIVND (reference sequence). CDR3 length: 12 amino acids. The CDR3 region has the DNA TGTGCCAGTATTTCGCAGGGGGCGTTGACTTTCTTT. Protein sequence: CASISQGALTFF.

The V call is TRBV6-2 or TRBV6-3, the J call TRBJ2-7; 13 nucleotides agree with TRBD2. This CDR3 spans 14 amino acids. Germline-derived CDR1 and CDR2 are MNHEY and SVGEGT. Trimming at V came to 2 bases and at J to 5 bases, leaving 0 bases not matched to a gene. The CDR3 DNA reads TGTGCCAGCAGTTACGGACTAGCGGGAGACGAGCAGTACTTC. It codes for CASSYGLAGDEQYF.

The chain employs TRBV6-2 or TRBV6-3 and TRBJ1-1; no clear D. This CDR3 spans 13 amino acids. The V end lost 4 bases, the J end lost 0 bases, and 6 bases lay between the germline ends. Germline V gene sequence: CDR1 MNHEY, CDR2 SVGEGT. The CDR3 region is CASSSPVNTEAFF. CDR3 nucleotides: TGTGCCAGCAGTTCCCCAGTGAACACTGAAGCTTTCTTT.

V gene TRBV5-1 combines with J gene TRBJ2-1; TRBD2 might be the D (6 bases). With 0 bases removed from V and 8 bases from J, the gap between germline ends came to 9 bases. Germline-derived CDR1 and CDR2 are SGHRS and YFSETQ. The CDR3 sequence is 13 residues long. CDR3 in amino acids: CASSLVTGDEQFF. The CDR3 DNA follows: TGCGCCAGCAGCTTGGTAACGGGGGATGAGCAGTTCTTC.

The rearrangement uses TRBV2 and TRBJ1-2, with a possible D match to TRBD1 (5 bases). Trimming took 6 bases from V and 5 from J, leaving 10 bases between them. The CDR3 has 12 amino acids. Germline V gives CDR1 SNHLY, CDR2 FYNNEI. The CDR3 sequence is CASRQGPYGYTF. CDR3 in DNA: TGTGCCAGCAGGCAGGGCCCTTATGGCTACACCTTC.

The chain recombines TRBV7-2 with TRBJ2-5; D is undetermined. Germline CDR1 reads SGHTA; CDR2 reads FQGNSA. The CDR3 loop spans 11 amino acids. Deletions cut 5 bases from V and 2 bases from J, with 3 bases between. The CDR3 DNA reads TGTGCCAGCAGCCCTCAAGAGACCCAGTACTTC. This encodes CASSPQETQYF. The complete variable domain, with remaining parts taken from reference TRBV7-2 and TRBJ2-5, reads GAGVSQSPSNKVTEKGKDVELRCDPISGHTALYWYRQSLGQGLEFLIYFQGNSAPDKSGLPSDRFSAERTGGSVSTLTIQRTQQEDSAVYLCASSPQETQYFGPGTRLLVL.

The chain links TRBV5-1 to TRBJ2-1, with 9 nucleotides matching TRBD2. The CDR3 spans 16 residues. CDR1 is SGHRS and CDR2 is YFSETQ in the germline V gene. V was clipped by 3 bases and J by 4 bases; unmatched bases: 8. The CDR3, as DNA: TGCGCCAGCAGCTCTTCTCAGACTAGCGGATACAATGAGCAGTTCTTC. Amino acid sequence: CASSSSQTSGYNEQFF.

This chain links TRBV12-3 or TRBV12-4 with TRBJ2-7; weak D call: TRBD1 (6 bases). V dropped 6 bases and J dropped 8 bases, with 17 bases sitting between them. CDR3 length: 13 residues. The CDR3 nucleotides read TGTGCCAGCAGCCGACTGAGGACAGACAAGCAGTACTTC. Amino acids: CASSRLRTDKQYF.

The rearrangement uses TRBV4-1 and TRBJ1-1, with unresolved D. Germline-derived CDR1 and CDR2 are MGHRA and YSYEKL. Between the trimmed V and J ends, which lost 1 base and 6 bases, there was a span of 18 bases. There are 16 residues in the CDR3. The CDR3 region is CASSQGGLSRSPEAFF. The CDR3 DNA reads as TGCGCCAGCAGCCAAGGAGGCTTGAGCCGCAGTCCTGAAGCTTTCTTT.

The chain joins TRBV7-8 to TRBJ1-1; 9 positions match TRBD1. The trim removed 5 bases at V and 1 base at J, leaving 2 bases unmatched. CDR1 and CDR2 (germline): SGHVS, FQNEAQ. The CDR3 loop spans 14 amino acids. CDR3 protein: CASSRGQGNTEAFF. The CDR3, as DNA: TGTGCCAGCAGCCGGGGACAGGGGAACACTGAAGCTTTCTTT.

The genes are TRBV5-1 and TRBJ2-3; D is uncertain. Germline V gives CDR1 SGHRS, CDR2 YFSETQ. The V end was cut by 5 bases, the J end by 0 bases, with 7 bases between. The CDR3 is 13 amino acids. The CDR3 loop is CASRSSSTDTQYF. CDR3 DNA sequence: TGCGCCAGCAGGTCCTCTAGCACAGATACGCAGTATTTT.